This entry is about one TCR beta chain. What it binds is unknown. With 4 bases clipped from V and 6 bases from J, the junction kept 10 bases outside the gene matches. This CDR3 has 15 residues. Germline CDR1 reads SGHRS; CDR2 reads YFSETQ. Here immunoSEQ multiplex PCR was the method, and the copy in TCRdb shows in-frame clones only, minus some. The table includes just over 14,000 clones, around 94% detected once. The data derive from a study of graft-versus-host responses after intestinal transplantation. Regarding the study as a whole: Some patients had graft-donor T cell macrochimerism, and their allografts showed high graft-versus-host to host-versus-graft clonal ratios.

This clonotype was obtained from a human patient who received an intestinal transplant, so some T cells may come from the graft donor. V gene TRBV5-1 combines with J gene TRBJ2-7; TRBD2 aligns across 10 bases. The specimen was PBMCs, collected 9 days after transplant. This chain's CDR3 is CASSPTGTSVLEQYF. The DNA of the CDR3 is TGCGCCAGCAGCCCCACCGGGACTAGCGTTCTCGAGCAGTACTTC.